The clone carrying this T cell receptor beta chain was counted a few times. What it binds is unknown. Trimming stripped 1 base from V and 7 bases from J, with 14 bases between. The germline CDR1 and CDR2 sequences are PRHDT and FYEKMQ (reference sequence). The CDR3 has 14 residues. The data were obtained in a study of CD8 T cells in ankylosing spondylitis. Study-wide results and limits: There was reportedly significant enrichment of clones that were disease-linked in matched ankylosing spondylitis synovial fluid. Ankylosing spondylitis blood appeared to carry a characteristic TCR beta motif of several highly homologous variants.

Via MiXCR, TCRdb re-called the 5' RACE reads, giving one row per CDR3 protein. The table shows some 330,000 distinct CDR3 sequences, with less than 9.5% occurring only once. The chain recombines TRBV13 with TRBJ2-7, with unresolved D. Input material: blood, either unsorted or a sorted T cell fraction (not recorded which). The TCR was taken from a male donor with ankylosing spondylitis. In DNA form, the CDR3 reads TGTGCCAGCAGCTTAGTCGGCGGCAAGAGGGAGCAGTACTTC. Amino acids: CASSLVGGKREQYF.